This T cell receptor (beta chain) was captured by sequencing in a study of shared clonotypes between healthy human individuals. Study-level results: Approximately 4.6% of naive CD4 clonotypes were common to a handful of donors. Richness estimates generally favored naive over memory subsets.

Study donors comprised healthy, HIV-negative adults devoid of recent acute infection or vaccination. The CDR3 length is 14 residues. Trimming pared 5 bases from V and 5 bases from J, leaving 15 bases between. Germline assignment: CDR1 SGHAT and CDR2 FQNNGV. Remarks on this clone: As yet, its antigen is unknown.

Each subset's genomic DNA was split evenly across several immunoSEQ plates. Here immunoSEQ multiplex PCR was the method, and the copy in TCRdb shows in-frame clones only, minus some. Among about 2.4 million clones listed, 90% to 95% were seen once. The TCR was taken from a man between 18 and 35 years old in good health. Some clones in this sample may be carry-over from other donors' samples. V is TRBV11-2 and J is TRBJ2-5; D ambiguous. Sequencing input: naive CD4+ T cells from PBMCs. The subset is: CD45RA+ positively selected. This CDR3 reads CASSPRAPRETQYF. CDR3 DNA sequence: TGTGCCAGCAGCCCTAGGGCCCCTAGGGAGACCCAGTACTTC.